These 31 T cell receptor beta chains share one sample of origin, sequenced in a study of T cells after posttransplantation cyclophosphamide (dated by TCRdb to the mid-2010s). Library construction relied on the immunoSEQ multiplex PCR assay. TCRdb obtained this table from immuneACCESS and retained in-frame rearrangements with V and J assigned. These tables miss some clones; where compared with another copy, unresolved V genes account for less than half of the shortfall, and the remainder is unexplained. The sample records 4,000 or so clones, around 62% of which are singletons. The ten largest clones add up to 25% of the sample. The sample was memory CD8+ T cells sorted from blood. These receptors were obtained from a man aged 30-40 years in good health and a related stem cell transplant donor.

The V gene is TRBV7-3, the J gene TRBJ2-3; 10 nucleotides line up with TRBD2. In germline, CDR1 is SGHTA, CDR2 FQGTGA. CDR3 length: 16 amino acids. V shed 5 bases and J 2 bases; nucleotides not matched to a gene: 7. In DNA form, the CDR3 reads TGTGCCAGCAGCGACCAGCGGGGGGGTGACACAGATACGCAGTATTTT. Encoded protein: CASSDQRGGDTDTQYF. Full variable domain (remainder filled in from reference TRBV7-3 and TRBJ2-3): GAGVSQTPSNKVTEKGKYVELRCDPISGHTALYWYRQSLGQGPEFLIYFQGTGAADDSGLPNDRFFAVRPEGSVSTLKIQRTERGDSAVYLCASSDQRGGDTDTQYFGPGTRLTVL.

This clone was seen just once. The gene calls are TRBV5-5 and TRBJ2-3, with 13 nucleotides matching TRBD2. From germline, CDR1 is SGHKS and CDR2 YYEKEE (reference sequence). V trimming: 4 bases; J trimming: 6 bases; junction bases outside the gene matches: 8. CDR3 length equals 16 residues. The CDR3, as DNA: TGTGCCAGCAGCCGCGAACTAGCGGGGGGGCGGGATACGCAGTATTTT. It translates to CASSRELAGGRDTQYF. The full variable domain, its missing parts supplied by reference TRBV5-5 and TRBJ2-3, is DAGVTQSPTHLIKTRGQQVTLRCSPISGHKSVSWYQQVLGQGPQFIFQYYEKEERGRGNFPDRFSARQFPNYSSELNVNALLLGDSALYLCASSRELAGGRDTQYFGPGTRLTVL.

The chain couples TRBV15 to TRBJ1-5; TRBD1 matches 8 bases. V lost 7 bases and J lost 6; bases outside the gene matches: 8. CDR1 LNHNV and CDR2 YYDKDF come from the germline V gene (reference sequence). The CDR3 length is 14 residues. In DNA, the CDR3 is TGTGCCACCACCTTTGACAGGGGTGGTCAGCCCCAGCATTTT. This translates into CATTFDRGGQPQHF.

The rearrangement uses TRBV6-6 and TRBJ2-4, with a weak D call TRBD1 (6 bases). The ends were cut back, 6 bases at V and 6 bases at J, with 21 bases in the middle. Germline V gene lookup returns CDR1 MNHNY and CDR2 SVGAGI (reference sequence). The CDR3 is 16 amino acids. The CDR3 DNA is TGTGCCAGCAGCCCCTCTGGGTGGGGGCAAGGAAACATTCAGTACTTC. It codes for CASSPSGWGQGNIQYF.

The sample holds a few counts of this clone. The V call is TRBV11-2, the J call TRBJ2-1; 8 nucleotides line up with TRBD2. Per germline, CDR1 SGHAT and CDR2 FQNNGV. The CDR3 has 15 residues. V lost 2 bases and J lost 5; bases outside the gene matches: 5. CDR3 nucleotides: TGTGCCAGCAGCTTAACAGCGGGGGCGGACAATGAGCAGTTCTTC. As protein: CASSLTAGADNEQFF.

A few counts support this clone. The chain joins TRBV7-2 to TRBJ2-2, with a tentative D call TRBD1 (6 bases). CDR1 and CDR2 from the germline V gene are SGHTA and FQGNSA. CDR3 length equals 15 residues. The germline V and J ends were trimmed by 2 bases and 5 bases, with 12 bases remaining between them. The CDR3 nucleotides are TGTGCCAGCAGCTTAATACAGGGTCAAACCGGGGAGCTGTTTTTT. Translating it yields CASSLIQGQTGELFF.

This clone was observed a handful of times. V and J are TRBV11-1 and TRBJ2-1, with D perhaps matching TRBD2 (7 bases). This CDR3 comprises 14 residues. V dropped 8 bases and J dropped 9 bases, with 20 bases sitting between them. Germline CDR1 SGHAT, CDR2 FQDESV (reference sequence). This CDR3 reads CASRVRGALGEQFF. DNA of the CDR3: TGTGCCAGCCGAGTCCGGGGGGCGCTCGGTGAGCAGTTCTTC.

The chain uses TRBV15 and TRBJ1-6; D call uncertain. The CDR3 consists of 14 residues. The V gene's germline CDR1 is LNHNV and CDR2 YYDKDF (reference sequence). Trimming stripped 5 bases from V and 8 bases from J, with 13 bases between. The CDR3 is CATSREETYSPLHF. The CDR3, as DNA: TGTGCCACCAGCCGTGAGGAAACGTATTCACCCCTCCACTTT. Full variable domain (missing parts from reference TRBV15 and TRBJ1-6): DAMVIQNPRYQVTQFGKPVTLSCSQTLNHNVMYWYQQKSSQAPKLLFHYYDKDFNNEADTPDNFQSRRPNTSFCFLDIRSPGLGDTAMYLCATSREETYSPLHFGNGTRLTVT.

This chain connects TRBV27 to TRBJ2-1; no definite D call. The CDR3 has 14 residues. Germline CDR1 MNHEY, CDR2 SMNVEV (reference sequence). V was trimmed by 6 bases and J by 6 bases, leaving 15 bases between them. CDR3 sequence: CASRRGALSNEQFF. Here the CDR3 DNA reads TGTGCCAGCAGAAGAGGAGCGCTGAGCAATGAGCAGTTCTTC.

In the case of this clone: Being one base from a much bigger clone, this may be a read error. No DNA is shown, since the ends of the CDR3 on it are uncertain; the CDR3 is the one TCRdb lists. CDR3 sequence: CARGVGTGSYEPYF. The chain recombines TRBV2 with TRBJ2-7; the table's D call, TRBD1, was not checked against the DNA. The germline V gene encodes CDR1 SNHLY and CDR2 FYNNEI. The CDR3 is 14 amino acids in total, end residues counted.

The chain recombines TRBV7-9 with TRBJ2-7, with no clear D. V was pared by 1 base and J by 4 bases, with 5 bases between. Germline assignment: CDR1 SEHNR and CDR2 FQNEAQ (reference sequence). This CDR3 has 12 amino acids. The CDR3 spells CASSLVLYEQYF. DNA for the CDR3: TGTGCCAGCAGCTTAGTCCTTTACGAGCAGTACTTC.

CDR3 in amino acids: CASSELDEETQYF. CDR3 DNA sequence: TGTGCCAGCAGTGAATTAGATGAAGAGACCCAGTACTTC. The chain uses TRBV2 and TRBJ2-5; D not certain. V lost 2 bases and J 3 bases, leaving 7 bases between the germline ends. The CDR3 spans 13 residues. CDR1 and CDR2 from the germline V gene are SNHLY and FYNNEI.

The genes are TRBV27 and TRBJ1-1; D gene unclear. The CDR3 loop spans 15 amino acids. Germline loops: CDR1 MNHEY, CDR2 SMNVEV (reference sequence). V gave up 1 base and J gave up 0 bases, with 9 bases separating them. The CDR3: CASSLLGSLNTEAFF. The CDR3 nucleotides read TGTGCCAGCAGTTTATTAGGGAGCTTGAACACTGAAGCTTTCTTT.

In this sample, this clone is medium-sized (0.01 to 0.1%). The chain combines TRBV10-3 with TRBJ2-1, with D unresolved. Germline CDR1 and CDR2: ENHRY and SYGVKD. The CDR3 contains 15 residues. With 4 bases removed from V and 0 bases from J, the gap between germline ends came to 10 bases. The CDR3 nucleotides read TGTGCCATCAGTGTTCAGGAAAGCTCCTACAATGAGCAGTTCTTC. This sequence encodes CAISVQESSYNEQFF.

This clone was found a few times. The rearrangement joins TRBV19 to TRBJ2-1; 10 bases agree with TRBD2. The J segment lost 9 bases and the V segment lost 1 base, leaving 6 bases of the junction unmatched. Germline V gene data show CDR1 as LNHDA and CDR2 as SQIVND (reference sequence). The length of the CDR3 is 15 residues. This chain's CDR3 is CASSIGSGGALEQFF. DNA for the CDR3: TGTGCCAGTAGTATAGGGAGCGGGGGGGCCCTTGAGCAGTTCTTC.

The table lists this clone with a count of one. The V call is TRBV7-9, the J call TRBJ2-1, with no clear D. This CDR3 has 13 residues. Germline V gene lookup returns CDR1 SEHNR and CDR2 FQNEAQ (reference sequence). The V gene lost 5 bases and the J gene lost 3 bases, with 8 bases spanning the gap. The CDR3 coding sequence is TGTGCCAGCAGCCTAGACGGCTACAATGAGCAGTTCTTC. Translating gives CASSLDGYNEQFF.

CDR3 in amino acids: CASSQVTGTGGSGANVLTF. As DNA, the CDR3 is TGCGCCAGCAGCCAAGTTACCGGGACAGGCGGCTCTGGGGCCAACGTCCTGACTTTC. The chain joins TRBV4-1 to TRBJ2-6; TRBD1 matches 8 bases. Germline CDR1 reads MGHRA; CDR2 reads YSYEKL. This CDR3 has 19 residues. Trimming took 1 base from V and 0 from J; bases not matched to a gene: 8.

This chain joins TRBV6-6 and TRBJ2-2; D is perhaps TRBD2 (5 bases). The CDR3 runs to 12 residues. In germline, CDR1 is MNHNY, CDR2 SVGAGI (reference sequence). V lost 5 bases to trimming and J lost 5 bases, with 6 bases between them. CDR3 residues: CASSEGTGELFF. In nucleotides, the CDR3 is TGTGCCAGCAGTGAGGGAACCGGGGAGCTGTTTTTT.

V gene TRBV11-1 combines with J gene TRBJ2-5; tentative D call: TRBD1 (6 bases). Germline-derived CDR1 and CDR2 are SGHAT and FQDESV (reference sequence). V lost 2 bases and J lost 4, with 11 bases in between. CDR3 length equals 14 residues. The CDR3 sequence: CASSLLGAGETQYF. The CDR3 DNA reads TGTGCCAGCAGCTTACTGGGGGCGGGAGAGACCCAGTACTTC.

The CDR3 here is CASSWGEAGANVLTF. The CDR3 DNA reads as TGTGCCAGCAGCTGGGGGGAAGCTGGGGCCAACGTCCTGACTTTC. The chain is built from TRBV9 and TRBJ2-6; D may be TRBD2 (6 bases). V lost 4 bases and J 2 bases, leaving 10 bases between the germline ends. The CDR3 contains 15 residues. CDR1 SGDLS and CDR2 YYNGEE come from the germline V gene.

This chain uses TRBV6-5 with TRBJ2-5, with D possibly being TRBD1 (5 bases). The V end lost 5 bases, the J end lost 0 bases, and 13 bases lay between the germline ends. Germline assignment: CDR1 MNHEY and CDR2 SVGAGI. The CDR3 covers 15 residues. Here the CDR3 reads CASSTDTDYQETQYF. In DNA, the CDR3 is TGTGCCAGCAGTACGGACACCGACTACCAAGAGACCCAGTACTTC.

This clone is medium-sized (0.01 to 0.1%) in the sample. The chain combines TRBV9 with TRBJ2-3, with D maybe TRBD1 (5 bases). Per the germline V gene, CDR1 is SGDLS and CDR2 is YYNGEE. The CDR3 is made up of 16 amino acids. Trimming took off 4 bases at V and 4 bases at J, with 19 bases between the two ends. The CDR3 protein is CASSSRFGQGSDTQYF. CDR3 coding DNA: TGTGCCAGCAGCTCAAGGTTTGGGCAGGGCTCAGATACGCAGTATTTT.

This rearrangement joins TRBV13 to TRBJ1-2, with D perhaps matching TRBD1 (6 bases). The CDR3 is made up of 17 amino acids. V was trimmed by 5 bases and J by 4 bases, leaving 23 bases between them. Germline CDR1 reads PRHDT; CDR2 reads FYEKMQ (reference sequence). CDR3 residues: CASSEGPVDSTRYGYTF. CDR3 bases: TGTGCCAGCAGCGAAGGGCCGGTGGACAGCACCCGCTATGGCTACACCTTC.

This chain joins TRBV7-9 and TRBJ1-6; 8 nucleotides align to TRBD1. After removal of 5 bases from V and 7 bases from J, the junction contained 4 bases not matched to a gene. Looked up from germline, CDR1 is SEHNR and CDR2 is FQNEAQ (reference sequence). This CDR3 spans 14 amino acids. The CDR3 region is CASSPRDRNSPLHF. The CDR3 coding sequence is TGTGCCAGCAGCCCGCGGGACAGGAATTCACCCCTCCACTTT.

The rearrangement joins TRBV6-5 to TRBJ1-1; 7 bases line up with TRBD1. This CDR3 contains 15 residues. Looked up from germline, CDR1 is MNHEY and CDR2 is SVGAGI. J gave up 1 base and V 6 bases, and 8 bases lay outside the gene matches. CDR3 region: CASSPMGQSNTEAFF. The DNA of the CDR3 is TGTGCCAGCAGCCCCATGGGACAGTCGAACACTGAAGCTTTCTTT.

The genes are TRBV2 and TRBJ2-7; TRBD1 matches 7 bases. Trimming at V came to 6 bases and at J to 4 bases, leaving 3 bases not matched to a gene. There are 12 residues in the CDR3. Germline V gives CDR1 SNHLY, CDR2 FYNNEI. CDR3 DNA sequence: TGTGCCAGCAGCCCCAGGGGGTACGAGCAGTACTTC. Amino acids: CASSPRGYEQYF.

This sequence joins TRBV25-1 and TRBJ1-4, with D maybe TRBD1 (5 bases). Germline CDR1 MGHDK, CDR2 SYGVNS. Between the trimmed V and J ends, which lost 5 bases and 7 bases, there was a span of 17 bases. The CDR3 has 15 residues. Here the CDR3 reads CASSPGGTWSEKLFF. Written as DNA, the CDR3 is TGTGCCAGCAGTCCGGGGGGGACTTGGTCTGAAAAACTGTTTTTT.

CDR3 protein: CASSIRGSGETQYF. The DNA for the CDR3 is TGTGCCAGCAGCATCAGGGGGAGTGGAGAGACCCAGTACTTC. The chain combines TRBV7-9 with TRBJ2-5; 7 bases match TRBD1. V dropped 5 bases and J dropped 4; count of bases not matched to a gene: 7. CDR1 and CDR2 (germline): SEHNR, FQNEAQ (reference sequence). This CDR3 has 14 residues.

This clone was recorded a few times. V gene TRBV7-9 combines with J gene TRBJ1-2; possible D gene TRBD1, 6 bases. The CDR3 has 19 amino acids. The germline V gene has CDR1 SEHNR and CDR2 FQNEAQ (reference sequence). V was clipped by 0 bases and J by 4 bases, with 24 bases between them. The CDR3 sequence is CASSLAPGRGVPYGYGYTF. The CDR3, as DNA: TGTGCCAGCAGCTTAGCCCCCGGCAGGGGAGTCCCCTACGGCTATGGCTACACCTTC.

This chain joins TRBV5-6 and TRBJ2-6; D gene unclear. This CDR3 is 14 amino acids long. V dropped 4 bases and J dropped 4 bases, with 9 bases sitting between them. Germline lookup yields CDR1 SGHDT and CDR2 YYEEEE. The CDR3 spells CASSTGAGANVLTF. Here the CDR3 DNA reads TGTGCCAGCAGCACCGGAGCCGGGGCCAACGTCCTGACTTTC.

This clone was seen only a few times. The sample carries other DNA sequences with the same CDR3. V is TRBV9 and J is TRBJ2-5; unclear D gene. The DNA matches TRBJ2-7 better at its end, which makes the J call doubtful. Germline values: CDR1 SGDLS, CDR2 YYNGEE. The CDR3 has 15 residues. CDR3: CASSIRQKTAYEQYF. The CDR3 DNA follows: TGTGCCAGTAGCATCAGGCAGAAGACGGCATACGAGCAGTACTTC.